This record looks at one T cell receptor (beta chain) sequence and its context. A few counts support this clone. Its specific antigen is unknown. Qualities for individual bases were not recorded, and no much larger clone is one base off. Library generation was performed with the immunoSEQ multiplex PCR assay. Imported from immuneACCESS, the table was reduced by TCRdb to in-frame sequences with V and J called. These copies leave out some clones; in studies compared against another copy, an unresolved V gene accounts for under half, and the cause of the remainder is not known. This sample has roughly 80,000 clones in its table, and about four fifths of those were observed once. Of the sample, approximately 4% falls within the top ten clones. The record originates from a study of radiotherapy plus CTLA-4 blockade in lung cancer (dated by TCRdb to between 2018 and 2020). Describing the broader study: Among enrolled patients, roughly 20% had an objective response and about 30% reached disease control.

Study-wide findings and limitations: Early dynamic changes in blood T cell clones, together with increased serum interferon-beta after radiation, were reported as the strongest predictors of response. TCR clones derived from tumors expanded in peripheral blood after treatment with radiotherapy and ipilimumab.

The study evaluated CTLA-4 blockade (ipilimumab) given together with focal radiation therapy in patients who had chemo-refractory metastatic non-small-cell lung cancer. The sample here was peripheral blood, taken from a patient treated with radiotherapy plus ipilimumab. The TCR was taken from a human donor with non-small cell lung cancer who had a partial response to radiotherapy plus ipilimumab. Some clones in this sample may be carry-over from other donors' samples.

CDR3 reads: CASSQGRQTGNTIYF. The nucleotide sequence reads as follows: TGCGCCAGCAGCCAAGGCAGACAGACTGGAAACACCATATATTTT. The sequence joins TRBV4-1 to TRBJ1-3; the D segment could be TRBD1, given 5 matching bases. Cut back by 1 base and 2 bases, the V and J ends lie 9 bases apart. Reading the germline V gene gives CDR1 MGHRA and CDR2 YSYEKL. The CDR3, from cysteine to phenylalanine, totals 15 residues. Only the CDR3 region is kept as DNA, spanning 45 bases read in frame from base 1.